The 16 T cell receptor beta chains below come from one sample, sequenced in a study of tumor-infiltrating lymphocytes in oesophageal squamous cell carcinoma. TCRdb re-called the PCR reads with MiXCR, one entry per CDR3 protein. The sample includes 18,000 or so distinct CDR3 sequences, roughly two fifths seen only once; the top ten take 13%. The sample taken for sequencing was normal esophageal tissue next to the tumor. The receptors come from a male donor with esophageal squamous cell carcinoma.

This clonotype was seen ten or more times. In nucleotides, the CDR3 is TGTGCCAGCAAGGAGGGAGCGGGGCGGTCTGAGCAGTACTTC. Residues: CASKEGAGRSEQYF. This sequence joins TRBV27 and TRBJ2-1, with 7 bases identical to TRBD2. The J call may be wrong; the DNA end is better matched by TRBJ2-7. The CDR3 contains 14 residues. CDR1 and CDR2 (germline): MNHEY, SMNVEV (reference sequence).

As regards this clonotype: The final CDR3 position lacks the conserved phenylalanine or tryptophan, pointing to a likely read error. Because the CDR3's place on the DNA is in doubt, the DNA is left out and the CDR3 is given as listed by TCRdb. This chain links TRBV10-3 with TRBJ2-1. Both ends counted, the CDR3 spans 8 residues. The germline CDR1 and CDR2 sequences are ENHRY and SYGVKD. The CDR3 here is CAISETIT.

This chain uses TRBV7-2 with TRBJ2-5; 8 nucleotides line up with TRBD2. The CDR3 contains 17 residues. V was pared by 1 base and J by 1 base, with 8 bases of the junction left unmatched. CDR1 SGHTA and CDR2 FQGNSA come from the germline V gene. CDR3 region: CASSLVHGGAPQETQYF. In nucleotides, the CDR3 is TGTGCCAGCAGCTTAGTCCACGGGGGGGCCCCCCAAGAGACCCAGTACTTC.

This chain joins TRBV7-2 and TRBJ2-1; 11 bases line up with TRBD2. This CDR3 is 16 amino acids long. The germline V gene encodes CDR1 SGHTA and CDR2 FQGNSA. V shed 6 bases and J 4 bases; nucleotides not matched to a gene: 8. The CDR3 region is CASRNSGRATYNEQFF. Written as DNA, the CDR3 is TGTGCCAGCAGGAATAGCGGGAGGGCCACGTACAATGAGCAGTTCTTC.

This clonotype was counted at least ten times. The chain joins TRBV5-5 to TRBJ2-7; maybe TRBD1 (6 bases). Between the trimmed V and J ends, which lost 0 bases and 3 bases, there was a span of 7 bases. The CDR3 is made up of 13 amino acids. Germline CDR1 SGHKS, CDR2 YYEKEE (reference sequence). The CDR3 region is CASSLGTVYEQYF. In DNA form, the CDR3 reads TGTGCCAGCAGCTTGGGGACAGTCTACGAGCAGTACTTC.

This clonotype was recorded a few times. In DNA, the CDR3 is TGTGCCAGCAGCCCCAAGGGCGGGAGGTTCTCCGAGCAGTACTTC. Its protein is CASSPKGGRFSEQYF. The chain couples TRBV7-2 to TRBJ2-7; 8 bases are shared with TRBD2. Trimming took 5 bases from V and 6 from J; bases not matched to a gene: 12. Looked up from germline, CDR1 is SGHTA and CDR2 is FQGNSA. The CDR3 sequence is 15 residues long.

This clonotype was seen many times. This chain links TRBV11-1 with TRBJ1-1; no firm D call. The V end lost 5 bases, the J end lost 3 bases, and 13 bases lay between the germline ends. The CDR3 contains 14 residues. Germline V gene sequence: CDR1 SGHAT, CDR2 FQDESV (reference sequence). CDR3 protein: CASSRTPGDTEAFF. The CDR3 DNA follows: TGTGCCAGCAGCCGAACCCCCGGGGACACTGAAGCTTTCTTT.

The chain combines TRBV28 with TRBJ2-7, with 8 bases that match TRBD2. Gene TRBJ2-1 matches the end of the DNA better, so the J call may be wrong. The CDR3 is 16 amino acids. Germline values: CDR1 MDHEN, CDR2 SYDVKM. CDR3 in amino acids: CASSPSLAVSYNEQFF. CDR3 sequence (DNA): TGTGCCAGCAGTCCGTCACTAGCGGTCTCCTACAATGAGCAGTTCTTC.

This clonotype was counted at least ten times. V and J are TRBV19 and TRBJ2-7, with TRBD2 matching over 12 bases. The germline CDR1 and CDR2 sequences are LNHDA and SQIVND (reference sequence). CDR3 length: 15 residues. V lost 6 bases, J lost 3 bases, and 6 bases stayed unmatched. The CDR3 sequence: CASSQTSGRYYEQYF. The CDR3 DNA reads as TGTGCCAGTAGCCAGACTAGCGGGAGATACTACGAGCAGTACTTC. Variable domain in full (rest from reference TRBV19 and TRBJ2-7): DGGITQSPKYLFRKEGQNVTLSCEQNLNHDAMYWYRQDPGQGLRLIYYSQIVNDFQKGDIAEGYSVSREKKESFPLTVTSAQKNPTAFYLCASSQTSGRYYEQYFGPGTRLTVT.

With regard to this clonotype: Since no conserved phenylalanine or tryptophan closes the CDR3, a read error is the likely cause. Because the CDR3's place on the DNA is in doubt, the DNA is left out and the CDR3 is given as listed by TCRdb. The genes are TRBV7-2 and TRBJ2-6; the DNA was not used to check the table's D call, TRBD1. Inclusive of both ends, the CDR3 amounts to 14 amino acids. Germline-derived CDR1 and CDR2 are SGHTA and FQGNSA. CDR3 sequence reads: CASSLLYNEQFFGA.

Remarks on this clonotype: The missing conserved phenylalanine or tryptophan at the end of this CDR3 makes a read error likely. The limits of the CDR3 on the DNA are not certain, so only TCRdb's listed CDR3 is given. This chain uses TRBV7-3 with TRBJ2-1; TRBD1 was called by the table and not checked on the DNA. Germline CDR1 and CDR2: SGHTA and FQGTGA. The CDR3 is 17 amino acids in total, end residues counted. CDR3 loop: CASSSHDRGINEQFFGS.

This clonotype was seen many times. Just one base apart from a much larger clone, this may be a read error. The chain combines TRBV6-1 with TRBJ2-5; TRBD1 matches at 8 bases. The germline V gene has CDR1 MNHNS and CDR2 SASEGT. The CDR3 covers 14 residues. V shed 5 bases, J shed 11 bases, and the junction held 13 bases outside the gene matches. The CDR3 bases are TGTGCCAGCAGTCGCCCGGGACAGGTCCATGAGCAGTACTTC. This sequence encodes CASSRPGQVHEQYF.

In this sample, this clonotype turned up many times. This rearrangement joins TRBV28 to TRBJ2-2, with D unclear. Germline V CDR1 and CDR2: MDHEN, SYDVKM. V was clipped by 2 bases and J by 1 base, with 5 bases between them. There are 14 residues in the CDR3. The CDR3 is CASSLVLNTGELFF. DNA of the CDR3: TGTGCCAGCAGTTTAGTCCTGAACACCGGGGAGCTGTTTTTT.

The chain links TRBV7-2 to TRBJ1-6, with 10 bases lining up with TRBD1. The CDR3 contains 15 residues. V shed 4 bases and J 7 bases; nucleotides not matched to a gene: 4. Per germline, CDR1 SGHTA and CDR2 FQGNSA. For the CDR3, the DNA is TGTGCCAGCAGCTCCGGACAGGGGGGAAATTCACCCCTCCACTTT. It is translated as CASSSGQGGNSPLHF.

This clonotype has just a few counts. This sequence joins TRBV5-3 and TRBJ2-5; the match to TRBD1 covers 11 bases. With the DNA end fitting TRBJ2-7 better, the J assignment may be wrong. TRBV5-3 is noted as an ORF with a role that remains uncertain. This CDR3 spans 16 amino acids. Here the CDR3 DNA reads TGTGCCAGAAGCTTAATTTCCCGGGACAGGGGGTACGAGCAGTACTTC. Residues: CARSLISRDRGYEQYF.

This clonotype has a handful of counts. The V call is TRBV7-6, the J call TRBJ2-1; no clear D gene. The DNA matches TRBJ2-5 better at its end, which makes the J call doubtful. The CDR3 covers 17 residues. Germline CDR1 SGHVS, CDR2 FNYEAQ. The CDR3 is CASSLAGQVAGQETQYF. In DNA form, the CDR3 reads TGTGCCAGCAGCTTAGCGGGCCAGGTGGCCGGCCAAGAGACCCAGTACTTC.